Listed below are T cell receptor beta chains from one sample, sequenced in a study of long-term antiretroviral therapy in people with HIV. TCRdb's copy holds only in-frame clones and misses some; the assay was immunoSEQ multiplex PCR. The table includes approximately 20,000 clones, about 80% detected once. The material sequenced was unsorted PBMCs, taken 2.2 years after starting antiretroviral therapy. The receptor source for this set is a man aged 50 to 59 with HIV. Each CDR3 is given with its conserved first and last residue. A D gene is named only where the DNA matches it firmly. Where a row states a size, it is once, few, many or the class of an expanded clone; other rows omit it.

TRBV4-2	TRBJ1-5	.	few	CASSQGHYSNQPQHF	TGTGCCAGCAGCCAAGGTCACTATAGCAATCAGCCCCAGCATTTT
TRBV18	TRBJ2-1	TRBD1	.	CASSPQGALLNEQFF	TGTGCCAGCTCACCACAGGGGGCGTTGTTGAATGAGCAGTTCTTC
TRBV7-2	TRBJ2-4	.	.	CASSLVGGLAKNIQYF	TGTGCCAGCAGCTTAGTGGGGGGACTAGCCAAAAACATTCAGTACTTC
TRBV9	TRBJ1-2	.	.	CASSVDPTGELNYGYTF	TGTGCCAGCAGCGTAGACCCAACGGGGGAATTAAACTATGGCTACACCTTC
TRBV19	TRBJ2-1	TRBD2	few	CASSISGVNEQFF	TGTGCCAGTAGTATCAGCGGGGTCAATGAGCAGTTCTTC
TRBV27	TRBJ1-5	.	.	CASSRGVDQPQHF	TGTGCCAGCAGTCGGGGAGTGGATCAGCCCCAGCATTTT
TRBV7-9	TRBJ2-5	.	.	CASSLALRRRVEVQETQYF	TGTGCCAGCAGCTTAGCTTTGCGGCGGCGAGTCGAAGTACAAGAGACCCAGTACTTC
TRBV18	TRBJ1-1	TRBD1	few	CASSPGQQKIEAFF	TGTGCCAGCTCACCGGGACAGCAGAAGATTGAAGCTTTCTTT
TRBV7-9	TRBJ2-7	TRBD1	.	CASNTLGQGAPYEQYF	TGTGCCAGCAACACTTTAGGACAGGGGGCCCCCTACGAGCAGTACTTC
TRBV4-3	TRBJ1-1	.	.	CASSQDRRGVTEAFF	TGCGCCAGCAGCCAAGACAGGCGGGGGGTCACTGAAGCTTTCTTT
TRBV4-2	TRBJ2-3	.	.	CASSQRAGPDTQYF	TGTGCCAGCAGCCAACGGGCGGGCCCAGATACGCAGTATTTT
TRBV30	TRBJ1-2	TRBD1	once	CAWSLTGGRGYTF	TGTGCCTGGAGCCTGACAGGGGGAAGAGGCTACACCTTC
TRBV19	TRBJ1-5	.	.	CASTVFREGQPQHF	TGTGCCAGTACTGTATTCCGCGAAGGTCAGCCCCAGCATTTT
TRBV7-6	TRBJ2-7	.	few	CASSLERSSSYEQYF	TGTGCCAGCAGCTTAGAACGGTCTAGCTCCTACGAGCAGTACTTC
TRBV6-6	TRBJ2-7	.	.	CASSYPGTAYEQYF	TGTGCCAGCAGTTATCCCGGGACGGCATACGAGCAGTACTTC
TRBV9	TRBJ1-1	.	.	CASSVAPINTEAFF	TGTGCCAGCAGCGTAGCTCCCATCAACACTGAAGCTTTCTTT
TRBV9	TRBJ2-1	TRBD2	.	CASSPWAGVGNEQFF	TGTGCCAGCAGCCCTTGGGCGGGGGTCGGCAATGAGCAGTTCTTC
TRBV28	TRBJ2-5	.	.	CASSLKGFRIQQETQYF	TGTGCCAGCAGTTTAAAGGGTTTTAGAATACAACAAGAGACCCAGTACTTC
TRBV2	TRBJ1-2	.	.	CASRLKGEGYGYTF	TGTGCCAGCAGATTGAAGGGGGAGGGCTATGGCTACACCTTC
TRBV6-5	TRBJ1-4	.	.	CASSMGRWEKLFF	TGTGCCAGCAGCATGGGACGGTGGGAAAAACTGTTTTTT
TRBV6-5	TRBJ2-1	TRBD2	.	CASRRREGQVNEQFF	TGTGCCAGTCGAAGGCGGGAGGGCCAGGTAAATGAGCAGTTCTTC
TRBV6-5	TRBJ1-6	.	.	CASSLRESSYNSPLHF	TGTGCCAGCAGTTTGCGGGAGAGCTCCTATAATTCACCCCTCCACTTT
TRBV7-9	TRBJ2-1	.	once	CASTPYLLEVEQFF	TGTGCCAGCACCCCTTATTTACTAGAGGTTGAGCAGTTCTTC